One and the same sample provided the 20 T cell receptor beta chains below, sequenced in a study of blood T cell repertoires in COVID-19. Profiled with immunoSEQ multiplex PCR; TCRdb holds only in-frame clones, not every one. The table records approximately 8,000 clones, around 79% of them present only once. The sequencing sample was made of peripheral blood. These receptors were taken from a human donor in a cohort sampled during active COVID-19.

The chain combines TRBV28 with TRBJ1-1; D not certain. Trimming stripped 6 bases from V and 4 bases from J, with 18 bases between. Germline V gene lookup returns CDR1 MDHEN and CDR2 SYDVKM. The CDR3 is made up of 15 amino acids. The CDR3 region is CASRPLLGGGTEAFF. DNA for the CDR3: TGTGCCAGCAGGCCGCTTCTAGGCGGCGGCACTGAAGCTTTCTTT.

By proportion, this clone is medium-sized. The V call is TRBV11-2, the J call TRBJ2-1; no clear D gene. This CDR3 is 15 amino acids long. Trimming removed 0 bases at V and 0 bases at J, with 6 bases between. Looked up from germline, CDR1 is SGHAT and CDR2 is FQNNGV. The CDR3 nucleotides read TGTGCCAGCAGCTTAGACCGGAGCTCCTACAATGAGCAGTTCTTC. Its translation: CASSLDRSSYNEQFF.

This chain uses TRBV4-1 with TRBJ2-7, with D possibly TRBD1 on 6 matching bases. The germline V and J ends were trimmed by 1 base and 3 bases, with 13 bases remaining between them. The CDR3 covers 15 residues. The germline CDR1 and CDR2 sequences are MGHRA and YSYEKL. The CDR3 DNA reads TGCGCCAGCAGCCAAGCCTGGGACACCAGCTACGAGCAGTACTTC. Translated: CASSQAWDTSYEQYF.

The V gene is TRBV5-1, the J gene TRBJ2-4; possibly TRBD2 for D (6 bases). The V gene's germline CDR1 is SGHRS and CDR2 YFSETQ. There are 14 residues in the CDR3. V gave up 4 bases and J gave up 9 bases, with 17 bases separating them. The CDR3 loop reads CASSPGTGGTIQYF. CDR3 sequence (DNA): TGCGCCAGCAGCCCAGGGACTGGTGGAACCATTCAGTACTTC.

The chain combines TRBV11-1 with TRBJ2-3, with 9 positions matching TRBD2. The CDR3 has 15 amino acids. J gave up 4 bases and V 2 bases, and 4 bases lay outside the gene matches. Per germline, CDR1 SGHAT and CDR2 FQDESV (reference sequence). The CDR3: CASSLRLAEADTQYF. In nucleotides, the CDR3 is TGTGCCAGCAGCTTAAGACTAGCGGAAGCAGATACGCAGTATTTT. Full variable domain (outside the CDR3, taken from reference TRBV11-1 and TRBJ2-3): EAEVAQSPRYKITEKSQAVAFWCDPISGHATLYWYRQILGQGPELLVQFQDESVVDDSQLPKDRFSAERLKGVDSTLKIQPAELGDSAMYLCASSLRLAEADTQYFGPGTRLTVL.

J is TRBJ1-6 and V is TRBV5-1, with TRBD1 as a possible D gene (6 bases). The CDR3 runs to 16 residues. The germline CDR1 and CDR2 sequences are SGHRS and YFSETQ. V gave up 3 bases and J gave up 7 bases, with 17 bases separating them. The chain's CDR3 is CASSYGPTGLNSPLHF. CDR3 in DNA: TGCGCCAGCAGCTATGGCCCGACAGGCTTAAATTCACCCCTCCACTTT.

The rearrangement links TRBV5-6 to TRBJ1-1; D unresolved. The CDR3 is 13 amino acids. Germline loops: CDR1 SGHDT, CDR2 YYEEEE. V lost 3 bases, J lost 1 base, and 7 bases lay in between. CDR3 region: CASSYGQNTEAFF. The CDR3, as DNA: TGTGCCAGCAGCTATGGCCAGAACACTGAAGCTTTCTTT.

The chain carries TRBV9 and TRBJ2-7; TRBD2 is a possible D gene (5 bases). CDR1 SGDLS and CDR2 YYNGEE come from the germline V gene. The CDR3 loop spans 12 amino acids. V shed 3 bases and J shed 5 bases, with 9 bases lying between them. CDR3 in DNA: TGTGCCAGCAGCGGAGACGGGGACGAGCAGTACTTC. Encoded protein: CASSGDGDEQYF.

In its sample, this clone was seen a few times. The V and J genes are TRBV5-8 and TRBJ2-7; 7 nucleotides align to TRBD2. CDR3 length: 15 residues. CDR1 is SGHTS and CDR2 is YDEGEE in the germline V gene. The junction had 9 bases not matched to a gene; V was cut back by 3 bases and J by 3 bases. CDR3 DNA: TGTGCCAGCAGCTCCGACGGGGCTAGCGGCTACGAGCAGTACTTC. This sequence encodes CASSSDGASGYEQYF.

This chain uses TRBV27 with TRBJ2-7; D might be TRBD2 (8 bases). CDR3 size: 13 residues. V was clipped by 8 bases and J by 6 bases, with 17 bases between them. Germline assignment: CDR1 MNHEY and CDR2 SMNVEV (reference sequence). The CDR3 is CASSPGRGLEQYF. CDR3 sequence (DNA): TGTGCCAGCTCCCCCGGGAGGGGGCTCGAGCAGTACTTC.

The rearrangement joins TRBV7-8 to TRBJ2-7, with a possible D match to TRBD2 (7 bases). This CDR3 spans 15 amino acids. With 5 bases removed from V and 5 bases from J, the gap between germline ends came to 19 bases. Germline V CDR1 and CDR2: SGHVS, FQNEAQ. This CDR3 is CASSAGAGRFDEQYF. CDR3 DNA sequence: TGTGCCAGCAGCGCGGGGGCGGGACGCTTTGACGAGCAGTACTTC.

The V gene is TRBV19, the J gene TRBJ2-1, with 10 bases identical to TRBD2. CDR3 length: 16 residues. Germline CDR1 LNHDA, CDR2 SQIVND (reference sequence). Losses at the gene ends were 1 base for V and 4 bases for J; bases not matched to a gene: 4. The CDR3 sequence: CASSIVAGGGYNEQFF. The DNA of the CDR3 is TGTGCCAGTAGTATAGTAGCGGGAGGCGGGTACAATGAGCAGTTCTTC.

Judged by abundance, this clone is large. The J gene is TRBJ2-7, the V gene TRBV6-5; 11 bases agree with TRBD1. There are 14 residues in the CDR3. Germline V gives CDR1 MNHEY, CDR2 SVGAGI. Trimming removed 4 bases from V and 5 bases from J; junction bases left unmatched: 4. The CDR3 coding sequence is TGTGCCAGCAGTTGGGGGACAGGGGGAAACGAGCAGTACTTC. Translated: CASSWGTGGNEQYF.

The count of this clone is one. V usage is TRBV2 and J usage is TRBJ2-5; 8 nucleotides line up with TRBD2. CDR3 size: 15 residues. Germline-derived CDR1 and CDR2 are SNHLY and FYNNEI. J was trimmed by 9 bases and V by 3 bases; bases with no gene match: 12. CDR3 protein: CASSDDSGIHVSQYF. The CDR3 DNA reads as TGTGCCAGCAGTGATGATAGCGGGATCCATGTGTCCCAGTACTTC. Together with reference TRBV2 and TRBJ2-5, the CDR3 gives the full variable domain: EPEVTQTPSHQVTQMGQEVILRCVPISNHLYFYWYRQILGQKVEFLVSFYNNEISEKSEIFDDQFSVERPDGSNFTLKIRSTKLEDSAMYFCASSDDSGIHVSQYFGPGTRLLVL.

The chain has TRBV2 and TRBJ2-1; 8 bases agree with TRBD1. Germline lookup yields CDR1 SNHLY and CDR2 FYNNEI. With V trimmed by 8 bases and J by 7 bases, 10 bases remained unmatched. CDR3 length: 14 amino acids. The CDR3 here is CASFPPGGRNEQFF. The CDR3 DNA is TGTGCCAGCTTCCCTCCAGGGGGCCGGAATGAGCAGTTCTTC.

The chain uses TRBV4-3 and TRBJ2-7, with TRBD1 as a possible D gene (5 bases). CDR1 LGHNA and CDR2 YSLEER come from the germline V gene. This CDR3 has 15 amino acids. Trimming cost V 4 bases and J 0 bases, with 13 bases left between them. The CDR3 sequence: CASSPSTVSSYEQYF. For the CDR3, the DNA is TGCGCCAGCAGCCCCTCGACAGTTAGCTCCTACGAGCAGTACTTC.

The chain is built from TRBV6-1 and TRBJ1-5; no clear D gene. This CDR3 region has 13 residues. Per the germline V gene, CDR1 is MNHNS and CDR2 is SASEGT. Trimming cost V 3 bases and J 0 bases, with 3 bases left between them. This CDR3 is CASSDGSNQPQHF. The CDR3 DNA follows: TGTGCCAGCAGTGACGGTAGCAATCAGCCCCAGCATTTT.

This chain uses TRBV5-1 with TRBJ1-4; 10 bases match TRBD1. The CDR3 contains 18 residues. CDR1 and CDR2 (germline): SGHRS, YFSETQ. J was trimmed by 7 bases and V by 2 bases; bases with no gene match: 14. As DNA, the CDR3 is TGCGCCAGCAGCTTTAAATTCAGACAGGGGGCGCATAGTGAAAAACTGTTTTTT. Its translation is CASSFKFRQGAHSEKLFF.

This chain connects TRBV19 to TRBJ1-2; D may be TRBD1 (5 bases). V was clipped by 3 bases and J by 0 bases, with 11 bases between them. This CDR3 has 15 residues. Looked up from germline, CDR1 is LNHDA and CDR2 is SQIVND (reference sequence). Written as DNA, the CDR3 is TGTGCCAGTAGTATCAAGGGGACTTCTAACTATGGCTACACCTTC. Translated, it gives CASSIKGTSNYGYTF.

This clone was observed a single time. The rearrangement uses TRBV4-1 and TRBJ1-1; 8 bases line up with TRBD1. CDR1 is MGHRA, CDR2 YSYEKL, per germline. Trimming took 6 bases from V and 3 from J; bases not matched to a gene: 3. The CDR3 length is 13 residues. The CDR3 reads CASSSQGDTEAFF. The CDR3 DNA is TGCGCCAGCAGTTCACAGGGGGACACTGAAGCTTTCTTT.